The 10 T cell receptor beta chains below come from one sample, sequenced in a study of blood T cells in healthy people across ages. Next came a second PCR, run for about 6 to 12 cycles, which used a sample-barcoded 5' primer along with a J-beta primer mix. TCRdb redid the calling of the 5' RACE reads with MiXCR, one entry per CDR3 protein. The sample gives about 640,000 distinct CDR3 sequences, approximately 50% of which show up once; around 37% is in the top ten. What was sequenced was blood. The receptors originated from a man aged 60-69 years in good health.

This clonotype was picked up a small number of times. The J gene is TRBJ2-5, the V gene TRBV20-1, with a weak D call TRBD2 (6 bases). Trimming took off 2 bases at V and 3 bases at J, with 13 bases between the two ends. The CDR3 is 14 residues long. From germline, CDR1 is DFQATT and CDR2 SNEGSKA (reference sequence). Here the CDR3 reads CSARLRRGEETQYF. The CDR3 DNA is TGCAGTGCTAGACTTAGGAGGGGAGAAGAGACCCAGTACTTC.

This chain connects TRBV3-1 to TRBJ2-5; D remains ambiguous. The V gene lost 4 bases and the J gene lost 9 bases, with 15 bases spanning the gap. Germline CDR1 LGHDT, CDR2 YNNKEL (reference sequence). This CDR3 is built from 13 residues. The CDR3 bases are TGTGCCAGCAGCCCAGGCCCGACCCTGGCCCAGTACTTC. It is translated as CASSPGPTLAQYF.

Written as DNA, the CDR3 is TGCAGCGTTGAACTCCAACCGCTAGCCCCCGGCGAGACCCAGTACTTC. This sequence encodes CSVELQPLAPGETQYF. V and J are TRBV29-1 and TRBJ2-5; TRBD2 might be the D (5 bases). The CDR3 length is 16 residues. The V and J ends lost 2 bases and 5 bases respectively, with 21 bases between them. Germline V gives CDR1 SQVTM, CDR2 ANQGSEA. The whole variable domain, remainder taken from reference TRBV29-1 and TRBJ2-5, is SAVISQKPSRDICQRGTSLTIQCQVDSQVTMMFWYRQQPGQSLTLIATANQGSEATYESGFVIDKFPISRPNLTFSTLTVSNMSPEDSSIYLCSVELQPLAPGETQYFGPGTRLLVL.

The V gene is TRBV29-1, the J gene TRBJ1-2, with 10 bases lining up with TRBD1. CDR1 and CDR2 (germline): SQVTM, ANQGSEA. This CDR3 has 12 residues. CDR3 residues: CRAGQGDYGYTF. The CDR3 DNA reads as TGCAGAGCTGGACAGGGGGACTATGGCTACACCTTC.

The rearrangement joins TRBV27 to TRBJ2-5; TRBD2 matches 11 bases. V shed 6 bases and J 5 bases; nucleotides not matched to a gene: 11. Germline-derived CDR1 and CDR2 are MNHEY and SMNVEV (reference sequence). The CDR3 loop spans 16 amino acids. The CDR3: CASSRWVAGGPETQYF. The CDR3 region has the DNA TGTGCCAGCAGCAGATGGGTAGCGGGGGGGCCGGAGACCCAGTACTTC.

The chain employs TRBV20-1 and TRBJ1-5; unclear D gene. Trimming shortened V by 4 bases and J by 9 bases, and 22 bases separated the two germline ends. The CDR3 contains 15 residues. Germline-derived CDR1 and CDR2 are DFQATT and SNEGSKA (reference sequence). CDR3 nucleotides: TGCAGTGCTAACCTCGCGGGGTCACTGGGAGGGCCCCAGCATTTT. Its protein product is CSANLAGSLGGPQHF.

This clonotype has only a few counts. CDR3 sequence: CSVERLAGGSETQYF. The CDR3 nucleotides are TGCAGCGTTGAGAGACTAGCGGGGGGTAGTGAGACCCAGTACTTC. The J gene is TRBJ2-5, the V gene TRBV29-1; TRBD2 matches 13 bases. CDR3 length: 15 amino acids. J gave up 5 bases and V 3 bases, and 6 bases lay outside the gene matches. Germline CDR1 reads SQVTM; CDR2 reads ANQGSEA. The full variable domain, with the rest looked up from reference TRBV29-1 and TRBJ2-5, is SAVISQKPSRDICQRGTSLTIQCQVDSQVTMMFWYRQQPGQSLTLIATANQGSEATYESGFVIDKFPISRPNLTFSTLTVSNMSPEDSSIYLCSVERLAGGSETQYFGPGTRLLVL.

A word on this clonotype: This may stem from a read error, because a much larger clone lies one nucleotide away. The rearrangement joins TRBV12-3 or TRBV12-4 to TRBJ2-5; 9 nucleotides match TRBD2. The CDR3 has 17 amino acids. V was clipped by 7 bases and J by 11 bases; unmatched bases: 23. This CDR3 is CASTPPLNIAGVNEQYF. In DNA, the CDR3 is TGTGCCAGCACCCCACCCCTGAATATAGCGGGGGTTAATGAGCAGTACTTC.

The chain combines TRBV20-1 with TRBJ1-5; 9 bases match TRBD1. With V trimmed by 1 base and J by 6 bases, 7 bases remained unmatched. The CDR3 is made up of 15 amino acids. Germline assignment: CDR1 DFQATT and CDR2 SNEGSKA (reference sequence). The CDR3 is CSARGNRGQAQPQHF. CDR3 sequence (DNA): TGCAGTGCTAGAGGTAACAGGGGGCAGGCTCAGCCCCAGCATTTT.

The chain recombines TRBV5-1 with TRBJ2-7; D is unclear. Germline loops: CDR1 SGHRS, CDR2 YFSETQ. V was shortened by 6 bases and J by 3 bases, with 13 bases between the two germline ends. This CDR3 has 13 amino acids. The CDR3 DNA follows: TGCGCCAGCAAAGTCAGGCCAAACTACGAGCAGTACTTC. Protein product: CASKVRPNYEQYF.